Shown below are 29 T cell receptor beta chains from a single sample sequenced in a study of early T cells in non-severe SARS-CoV-2 infection (dated by TCRdb to the early 2020s). Library creation used 5' RACE. TCRdb records NextSeq 500 as the sequencer. Clones were called with MiXCR by TCRdb after fastp trimmed the public reads at Q25, and only in-frame beta chains were retained. Rows are combined by CDR3 protein, so each entry shows the most common genes and DNA. This sample lists roughly 40,000 distinct CDR3 sequences; roughly 4.7% were detected once. Approximately 4.8% of the sample comes from the top ten. Sequencing was performed on whole blood. These receptors were obtained from an adult who was a healthcare worker with PCR-confirmed SARS-CoV-2 infection or an uninfected control (not recorded which).

V gene TRBV20-1 combines with J gene TRBJ2-1; D may be TRBD2 (6 bases). V was trimmed by 0 bases and J by 7 bases, leaving 13 bases between them. CDR1 is DFQATT, CDR2 SNEGSKA, per germline (reference sequence). This CDR3 contains 14 residues. CDR3 loop: CSARDQRLGNEQFF. The DNA for the CDR3 is TGCAGTGCTAGAGATCAGCGACTAGGAAATGAGCAGTTCTTC.

This clonotype was seen ten or more times. This chain joins TRBV4-3 and TRBJ2-3; D is ambiguous. Germline CDR1 LGHNA, CDR2 YSLEER. The CDR3 is 13 residues long. V was pared by 0 bases and J by 2 bases, with 3 bases between. Here the CDR3 DNA reads TGCGCCAGCAGCCAAGAGCTCACAGATACGCAGTATTTT. This encodes CASSQELTDTQYF.

By sample share, this clonotype is medium-sized. The rearrangement links TRBV20-1 to TRBJ2-3, with 14 bases identical to TRBD2. The CDR3 has 16 residues. Germline V gene lookup returns CDR1 DFQATT and CDR2 SNEGSKA (reference sequence). Trimming removed 4 bases from V and 2 bases from J; junction bases left unmatched: 5. In DNA, the CDR3 is TGCAGTGCTAATCGACTAGCGGGGGGGAACACAGATACGCAGTATTTT. It specifies CSANRLAGGNTDTQYF.

This clonotype has at least ten counts. The J gene is TRBJ2-7, the V gene TRBV30, with D possibly matching TRBD2 (6 bases). The CDR3 sequence is 15 residues long. V gave up 0 bases and J gave up 6 bases, with 18 bases separating them. Germline CDR1 and CDR2: GTSNPN and SVGIG (reference sequence). CDR3 sequence (DNA): TGTGCCTGGAGTGTACTTTTGGGAGCCGGGGGCGAGCAGTACTTC. Residues: CAWSVLLGAGGEQYF.

This clonotype has at least ten counts. V is TRBV30 and J is TRBJ2-2; D possibly matches TRBD1 or TRBD2 (6 bases each). The V end was cut by 2 bases, the J end by 8 bases, with 18 bases between. The CDR3 runs to 15 residues. CDR1 and CDR2 from the germline V gene are GTSNPN and SVGIG (reference sequence). DNA of the CDR3: TGTGCCTGGAGTAGGGCCAGGTCGGGGGCAGGGGAGCTGTTTTTT. This codes for CAWSRARSGAGELFF.

This clonotype was recorded at least ten times. As DNA, the CDR3 is TGCAGTGGAGGGCGTTGGGGCAATGAGCAGTTCTTC. Translating it yields CSGGRWGNEQFF. This chain links TRBV20-1 with TRBJ2-1; D may be TRBD2 (5 bases). The germline CDR1 and CDR2 sequences are DFQATT and SNEGSKA (reference sequence). V lost 7 bases and J 6 bases, leaving 13 bases between the germline ends. This CDR3 is built from 12 residues.

The table lists this clonotype with many counts. The chain joins TRBV6-1 to TRBJ2-5; D unclear. The germline V gene has CDR1 MNHNS and CDR2 SASEGT. Trimming removed 0 bases at V and 7 bases at J, with 9 bases between. The CDR3 runs 13 residues. The CDR3 DNA reads as TGTGCCAGCAGTGAAGCGATATATGGGACCCAGTACTTC. It is translated as CASSEAIYGTQYF.

The chain recombines TRBV7-2 with TRBJ2-7; no clear D gene. V was clipped by 2 bases and J by 2 bases, with 13 bases between them. The CDR3 is 15 residues long. Germline V gene sequence: CDR1 SGHTA, CDR2 FQGNSA. CDR3 sequence reads: CASSLFPSRAYEQYF. The CDR3 region has the DNA TGTGCCAGCAGCTTATTCCCCAGCCGAGCCTACGAGCAGTACTTC.

By share of the sample, this clonotype is medium-sized (0.01 to 0.1%). The V gene is TRBV9, the J gene TRBJ2-7; D is perhaps TRBD2 (7 bases). The germline gives CDR1 SGDLS, CDR2 YYNGEE. This CDR3 has 15 amino acids. With 4 bases removed from V and 4 bases from J, the gap between germline ends came to 18 bases. The CDR3 sequence: CASSRRGGGLYEQYF. As DNA, the CDR3 is TGTGCCAGCAGCCGGAGGGGGGGCGGTTTGTACGAGCAGTACTTC.

Ten or more counts support this clonotype. The chain recombines TRBV5-4 with TRBJ1-2, with 10 bases lining up with TRBD1. Trimming took 3 bases from V and 3 from J; bases not matched to a gene: 5. From germline, CDR1 is SGHNT and CDR2 YYREEE (reference sequence). The CDR3 covers 15 residues. CDR3 DNA sequence: TGTGCCAGCAGCTACGGGACAGGGGTTGACTATGGCTACACCTTC. It translates to CASSYGTGVDYGYTF.

This sequence joins TRBV12-3 or TRBV12-4 and TRBJ1-2; perhaps TRBD1 as D (6 bases). V was cut by 3 bases and J by 6 bases, with 14 bases left in between. This CDR3 is built from 14 residues. CDR3 sequence (DNA): TGTGCCAGCAGTTTTACAGGGAGTTGGAATGGCTACACCTTC. Amino acid sequence: CASSFTGSWNGYTF.

This clonotype showed up many times. The CDR3 DNA reads TGTGCCAGCAGGCCCCGGGACGTGATGTCGGAGACCCAGTACTTC. Translated, it gives CASRPRDVMSETQYF. J is TRBJ2-5 and V is TRBV2; D tentatively fits TRBD1 or TRBD2 (5 bases each). Germline CDR1 is SNHLY and CDR2 is FYNNEI. CDR3 length equals 15 residues. Between the trimmed V and J ends, which lost 6 bases and 5 bases, there was a span of 19 bases.

This clonotype was counted ten times or more. The J gene is TRBJ1-2, the V gene TRBV28; possible D gene TRBD1, 5 bases. In germline, CDR1 is MDHEN, CDR2 SYDVKM. Trimming stripped 3 bases from V and 8 bases from J, with 13 bases between. This CDR3 is 13 amino acids long. The CDR3 DNA is TGTGCCAGCAGTTTGGAAGCAGGGATCGGCTACACCTTC. It encodes CASSLEAGIGYTF.

This chain links TRBV12-3 or TRBV12-4 with TRBJ2-4; 9 positions agree with TRBD1. The CDR3 consists of 14 residues. V gave up 6 bases and J gave up 8 bases; unmatched junction bases: 8. CDR3 protein: CASRRDRVVDIQYF. In DNA, the CDR3 is TGTGCCAGCAGGCGGGACAGGGTCGTAGACATTCAGTACTTC.

Many counts were recorded for this clonotype. The chain has TRBV12-3 or TRBV12-4 and TRBJ2-2; D perhaps matches TRBD2 (5 bases). V was shortened by 7 bases and J by 0 bases, with 18 bases between the two germline ends. This CDR3 is 17 amino acids long. The CDR3 DNA follows: TGTGCCAGCATTAGAGGGCAGCGGACGACGAACACCGGGGAGCTGTTTTTT. Amino acids: CASIRGQRTTNTGELFF.

The chain has TRBV5-4 and TRBJ2-1; D not resolved. Trimming stripped 0 bases from V and 9 bases from J, with 7 bases between. Germline V gives CDR1 SGHNT, CDR2 YYREEE (reference sequence). The CDR3 spans 12 residues. CDR3 loop: CASSLAVAEQFF. DNA for the CDR3: TGTGCCAGCAGCTTGGCGGTCGCTGAGCAGTTCTTC. Based on the CDR3 plus reference TRBV5-4 and TRBJ2-1, the full variable domain is ETGVTQSPTHLIKTRGQQVTLRCSSQSGHNTVSWYQQALGQGPQFIFQYYREEENGRGNFPPRFSGLQFPNYSSELNVNALELDDSALYLCASSLAVAEQFFGPGTRLTVL.

This clonotype showed up just a few times. V usage is TRBV12-3 or TRBV12-4 and J usage is TRBJ2-7, with D possibly matching TRBD1 (5 bases). CDR3 length: 12 residues. V shed 3 bases and J shed 3 bases, with 6 bases lying between them. In DNA form, the CDR3 reads TGTGCCAGCAGTTTCCAGGGCTACGAGCAGTACTTC. It yields the protein CASSFQGYEQYF.

A few counts support this clonotype. The rearrangement uses TRBV10-1 and TRBJ2-5; D perhaps matches TRBD2 (5 bases). The CDR3 loop spans 14 amino acids. The ends were cut back, 3 bases at V and 1 base at J, with 9 bases in the middle. In germline, CDR1 is WNHNN, CDR2 SYGVQD (reference sequence). Here the CDR3 DNA reads TGCGCCAGCAGTGACGGGATTGCCCAAGAGACCCAGTACTTC. Its translation is CASSDGIAQETQYF.

This clonotype has ten or more counts. The chain employs TRBV20-1 and TRBJ2-1, with TRBD2 identical over 12 bases. Germline trimming cut 4 bases from V and 8 bases from J; bases unmatched to any gene: 9. There are 15 residues in the CDR3. The V gene's germline CDR1 is DFQATT and CDR2 SNEGSKA (reference sequence). The CDR3 spells CSAKTGTSGWDEQFF. For the CDR3, the DNA is TGCAGTGCTAAAACCGGGACTAGCGGGTGGGATGAGCAGTTCTTC.

Ten or more counts support this clonotype. V and J are TRBV25-1 and TRBJ2-1; 8 bases map to TRBD2. The J segment lost 7 bases and the V segment lost 11 bases, leaving 13 bases of the junction unmatched. This CDR3 has 14 amino acids. The germline V gene encodes CDR1 MGHDK and CDR2 SYGVNS. The CDR3 nucleotides read TGTGCCCGCCCTCTAGCGGGTGAAATAAATGAGCAGTTCTTC. It codes for CARPLAGEINEQFF. Complete variable domain (other parts from reference TRBV25-1 and TRBJ2-1): EADIYQTPRYLVIGTGKKITLECSQTMGHDKMYWYQQDPGMELHLIHYSYGVNSTEKGDLSSESTVSRIRTEHFPLTLESARPSHTSQYLCARPLAGEINEQFFGPGTRLTVL.

The sample holds many counts of this clonotype. This sequence joins TRBV5-1 and TRBJ2-7, with D hard to call. Per the germline V gene, CDR1 is SGHRS and CDR2 is YFSETQ. The CDR3 loop spans 13 amino acids. The germline V and J ends were trimmed by 2 bases and 2 bases, with 8 bases remaining between them. The CDR3 nucleotides are TGCGCCAGCAGCTTAGACTCCGCCTACGAGCAGTACTTC. This sequence encodes CASSLDSAYEQYF.

In its sample, this clonotype is medium-sized. The V gene is TRBV28, the J gene TRBJ2-7; D possibly uses TRBD1 or TRBD2 (5 bases each). Germline assignment: CDR1 MDHEN and CDR2 SYDVKM. This CDR3 is 13 amino acids long. V was clipped by 7 bases and J by 2 bases, with 12 bases between them. In nucleotides, the CDR3 is TGTGCCAGCAAAACCGGGACCACCTACGAGCAGTACTTC. Residues: CASKTGTTYEQYF. Using reference TRBV28 and TRBJ2-7 for the parts outside the CDR3, the full variable domain is DVKVTQSSRYLVKRTGEKVFLECVQDMDHENMFWYRQDPGLGLRLIYFSYDVKMKEKGDIPEGYSVSREKKERFSLILESASTNQTSMYLCASKTGTTYEQYFGPGTRLTVT.

This clonotype came up many times. The chain recombines TRBV11-3 with TRBJ2-1; a weak D match, TRBD2 (5 bases). Germline V CDR1 and CDR2: SGHNT, YENEEA. V dropped 2 bases and J dropped 9 bases, with 8 bases sitting between them. This CDR3 has 12 amino acids. CDR3 amino acids: CASSLRGSEQFF. The CDR3 region has the DNA TGTGCCAGCAGCTTACGCGGGTCTGAGCAGTTCTTC.

This clonotype was detected ten times or more. The chain has TRBV12-3 or TRBV12-4 and TRBJ2-2; either TRBD1 or TRBD2 may supply D (5 bases each). V shed 0 bases and J shed 6 bases, with 11 bases lying between them. This CDR3 is 15 amino acids long. Here the CDR3 reads CASSLALRGSGELFF. The CDR3 DNA is TGTGCCAGCAGTTTAGCGCTCCGGGGCTCCGGGGAGCTGTTTTTT.

This clonotype was detected a few times. The chain combines TRBV7-6 with TRBJ2-5, with unresolved D. The CDR3 spans 14 residues. Germline assignment: CDR1 SGHVS and CDR2 FNYEAQ. V lost 5 bases and J lost 1, with 11 bases in between. CDR3 protein: CASSTTSSQETQYF. Written as DNA, the CDR3 is TGTGCCAGCAGCACTACCTCCTCCCAAGAGACCCAGTACTTC.

This chain links TRBV2 with TRBJ2-1; the D gene is possibly TRBD1 (5 bases). Germline V CDR1 and CDR2: SNHLY, FYNNEI. The V end lost 4 bases, the J end lost 0 bases, and 7 bases lay between the germline ends. The CDR3 length is 14 residues. The CDR3 bases are TGTGCCAGCAGTGGTCAGGGCTCCTACAATGAGCAGTTCTTC. As protein: CASSGQGSYNEQFF.

This clonotype was observed at least ten times. The chain recombines TRBV30 with TRBJ2-2; tentatively, D is TRBD1 or TRBD2 (5 bases each). V gave up 3 bases and J gave up 0 bases, with 23 bases separating them. From germline, CDR1 is GTSNPN and CDR2 SVGIG (reference sequence). CDR3 length: 19 residues. CDR3 sequence reads: CAWRTQGVWGMANTGELFF. The CDR3 DNA follows: TGTGCCTGGAGGACTCAGGGAGTGTGGGGTATGGCGAACACCGGGGAGCTGTTTTTT.

This clonotype has at least ten counts. The genes are TRBV5-4 and TRBJ2-3; TRBD2 is a possible D gene (6 bases). Germline assignment: CDR1 SGHNT and CDR2 YYREEE (reference sequence). The CDR3 loop spans 15 amino acids. V was clipped by 5 bases and J by 2 bases, with 15 bases between them. CDR3 DNA sequence: TGTGCCAGCAGTCAACCGGCGGGGCCCACAGATACGCAGTATTTT. Translation gives CASSQPAGPTDTQYF.

In this sample, this clonotype turned up many times. The chain carries TRBV7-9 and TRBJ1-1; no reliable D call. Trimming removed 1 base at V and 4 bases at J, with 10 bases between. CDR3 size: 14 residues. CDR1 and CDR2 from the germline V gene are SEHNR and FQNEAQ (reference sequence). The CDR3 spells CASSLDLAVTEAFF. The CDR3 nucleotides read TGTGCCAGCAGCTTAGATCTGGCGGTCACTGAAGCTTTCTTT.